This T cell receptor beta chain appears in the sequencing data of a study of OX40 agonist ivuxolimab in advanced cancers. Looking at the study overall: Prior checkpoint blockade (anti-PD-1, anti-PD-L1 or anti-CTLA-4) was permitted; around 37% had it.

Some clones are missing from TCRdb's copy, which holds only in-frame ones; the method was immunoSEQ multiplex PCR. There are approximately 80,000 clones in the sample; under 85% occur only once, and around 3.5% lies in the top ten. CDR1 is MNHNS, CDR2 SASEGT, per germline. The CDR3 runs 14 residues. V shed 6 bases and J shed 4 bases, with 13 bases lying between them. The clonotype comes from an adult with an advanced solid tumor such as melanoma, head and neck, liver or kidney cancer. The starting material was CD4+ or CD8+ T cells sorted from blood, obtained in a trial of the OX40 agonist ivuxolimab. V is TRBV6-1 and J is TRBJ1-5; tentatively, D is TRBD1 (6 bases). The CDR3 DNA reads TGTGCCAGCAGCCAGACAGGTACTAATCAGCCCCAGCATTTT. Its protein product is CASSQTGTNQPQHF.